The T cell receptor beta chain described here comes from a study of type 1 and type 2 diabetes patients. On the study more broadly: A total of fewer than 25,000,000 paired-end reads came from the whole study. The study, taken as a whole, reports: With limited T2D and control samples, some T1D-only expanded clones may not be T1D-specific. Age and gender were not matched between study groups. Highly-expanded CD4+ clones were few in type 2 diabetes, median one, approximately 3.9% of reads.

As to this clonotype: The antigen is unknown.

The CDR3 is 13 residues long. With 2 bases removed from V and 7 bases from J, the gap between germline ends came to 11 bases. In germline, CDR1 is GTSNPN, CDR2 SVGIG (reference sequence). Genomic DNA was the PCR template. A primer set of 30 forward and 13 reverse primers amplified the CDR3. TCRdb used MiXCR to reprocess the multiplex PCR reads, holding one entry per CDR3 protein. Here the sample spans about 270,000 distinct CDR3 sequences, 47% being singletons. Material for sequencing was peripheral blood mononuclear cells (PBMCs). The sequence was obtained from a man between 18 and 35 years old with type 2 diabetes. The V and J genes are TRBV30 and TRBJ1-4; weak D call: TRBD1 (5 bases). The CDR3 protein is CAWSFGTGEKLFF. CDR3 coding DNA: TGTGCCTGGAGTTTCGGGACGGGTGAAAAACTGTTTTTT.